The clone carrying this T cell receptor (beta chain) was seen only a few times. MiXCR, applied by TCRdb to the 5' RACE reads, yields one record per CDR3 protein. The sample lists approximately 74,000 distinct CDR3 sequences, around 5% occurring once. This entry belongs to a study of neurological immune-mediated disorders. The CDR3 spans 15 residues. Trimming took 1 base from V and 2 from J; bases not matched to a gene: 3. The germline CDR1 and CDR2 sequences are LGHNA and YNFKEQ. The TCR comes from a man between 18 and 35 years old with multiple sclerosis. This chain joins TRBV4-2 and TRBJ2-7; 9 bases match TRBD2. Sequencing input: PBMCs. The CDR3 spells CASSQGLAATYEQYF. The CDR3 coding sequence is TGTGCCAGCAGCCAAGGACTAGCGGCCACCTACGAGCAGTACTTC.